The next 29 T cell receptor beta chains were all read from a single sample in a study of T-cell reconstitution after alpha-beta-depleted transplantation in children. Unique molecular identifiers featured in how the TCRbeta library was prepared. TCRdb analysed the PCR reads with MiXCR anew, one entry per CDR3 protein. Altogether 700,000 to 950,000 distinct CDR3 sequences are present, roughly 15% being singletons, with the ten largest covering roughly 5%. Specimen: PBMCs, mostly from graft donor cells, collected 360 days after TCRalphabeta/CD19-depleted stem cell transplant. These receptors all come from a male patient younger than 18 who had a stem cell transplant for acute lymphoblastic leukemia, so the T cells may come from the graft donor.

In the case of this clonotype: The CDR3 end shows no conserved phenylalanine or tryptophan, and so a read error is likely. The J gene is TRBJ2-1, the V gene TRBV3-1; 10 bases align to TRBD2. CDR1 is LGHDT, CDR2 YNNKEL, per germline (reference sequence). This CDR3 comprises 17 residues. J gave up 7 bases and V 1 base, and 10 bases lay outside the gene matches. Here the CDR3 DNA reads TGTGCCAGCAGCCAAGTTTTCCTAGCGGGAGTAGGGAATGAGCAGTTCTGC. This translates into CASSQVFLAGVGNEQFC.

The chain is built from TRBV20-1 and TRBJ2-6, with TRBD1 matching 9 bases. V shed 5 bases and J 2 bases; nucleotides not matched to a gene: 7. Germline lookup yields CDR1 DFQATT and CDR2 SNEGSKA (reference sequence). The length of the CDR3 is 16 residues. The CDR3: CSAEDRGPPGANVLTF. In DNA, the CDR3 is TGCAGTGCTGAGGACAGGGGTCCCCCTGGGGCCAACGTCCTGACTTTC.

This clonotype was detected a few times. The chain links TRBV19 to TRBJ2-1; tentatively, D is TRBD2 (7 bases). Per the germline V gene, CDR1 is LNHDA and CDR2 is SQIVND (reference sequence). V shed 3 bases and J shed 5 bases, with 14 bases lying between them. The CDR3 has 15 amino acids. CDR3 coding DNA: TGTGCCAGTAGTATTGGGAGGGGGAACCACAATGAGCAGTTCTTC. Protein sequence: CASSIGRGNHNEQFF. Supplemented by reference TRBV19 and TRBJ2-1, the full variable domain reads DGGITQSPKYLFRKEGQNVTLSCEQNLNHDAMYWYRQDPGQGLRLIYYSQIVNDFQKGDIAEGYSVSREKKESFPLTVTSAQKNPTAFYLCASSIGRGNHNEQFFGPGTRLTVL.

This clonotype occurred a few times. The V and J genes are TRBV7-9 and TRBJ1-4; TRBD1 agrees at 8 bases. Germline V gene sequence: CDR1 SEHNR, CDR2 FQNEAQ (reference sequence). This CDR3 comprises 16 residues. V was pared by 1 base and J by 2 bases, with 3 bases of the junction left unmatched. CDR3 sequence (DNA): TGTGCCAGCAGCTTAGGCCAGGGGGCGACTAATGAAAAACTGTTTTTT. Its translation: CASSLGQGATNEKLFF. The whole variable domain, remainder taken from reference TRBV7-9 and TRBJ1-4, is DTGVSQNPRHKITKRGQNVTFRCDPISEHNRLYWYRQTLGQGPEFLTYFQNEAQLEKSRLLSDRFSAERPKGSFSTLEIQRTEQGDSAMYLCASSLGQGATNEKLFFGSGTQLSVL.

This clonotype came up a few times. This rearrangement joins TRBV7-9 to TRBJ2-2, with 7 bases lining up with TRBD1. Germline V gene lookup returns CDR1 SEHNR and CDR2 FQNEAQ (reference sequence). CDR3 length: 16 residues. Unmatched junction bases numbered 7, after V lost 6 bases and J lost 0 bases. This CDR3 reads CASRSLTGTNTGELFF. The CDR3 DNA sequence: TGTGCCAGCAGATCATTGACAGGGACGAACACCGGGGAGCTGTTTTTT.

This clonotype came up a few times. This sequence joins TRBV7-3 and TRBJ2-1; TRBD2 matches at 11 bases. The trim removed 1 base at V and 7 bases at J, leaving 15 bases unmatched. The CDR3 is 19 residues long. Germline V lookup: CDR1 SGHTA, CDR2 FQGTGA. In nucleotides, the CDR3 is TGTGCCAGCAGCTTAAAGAGGGGTATAGCGGGAGGGCGGGGGAATGAGCAGTTCTTC. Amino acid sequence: CASSLKRGIAGGRGNEQFF.

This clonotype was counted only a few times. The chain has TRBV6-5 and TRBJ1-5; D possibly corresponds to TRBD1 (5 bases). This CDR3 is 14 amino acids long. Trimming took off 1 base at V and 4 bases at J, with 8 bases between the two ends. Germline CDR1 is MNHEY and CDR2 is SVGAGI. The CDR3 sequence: CASSYFRENQPQHF. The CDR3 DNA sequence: TGTGCCAGCAGTTACTTCAGGGAAAATCAGCCCCAGCATTTT.

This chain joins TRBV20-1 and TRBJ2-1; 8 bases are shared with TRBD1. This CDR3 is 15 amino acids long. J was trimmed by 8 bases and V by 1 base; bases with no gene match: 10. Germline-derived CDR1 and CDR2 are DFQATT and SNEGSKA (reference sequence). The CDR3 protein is CSARVWQGARDEQFF. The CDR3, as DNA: TGCAGTGCTAGAGTGTGGCAGGGGGCTCGGGATGAGCAGTTCTTC.

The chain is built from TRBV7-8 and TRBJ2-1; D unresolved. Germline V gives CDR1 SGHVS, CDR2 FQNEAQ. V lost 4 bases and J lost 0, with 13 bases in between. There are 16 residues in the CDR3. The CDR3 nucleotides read TGTGCCAGCAGCTCCCTGGTGCAGGTCTCCTACAATGAGCAGTTCTTC. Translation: CASSSLVQVSYNEQFF.

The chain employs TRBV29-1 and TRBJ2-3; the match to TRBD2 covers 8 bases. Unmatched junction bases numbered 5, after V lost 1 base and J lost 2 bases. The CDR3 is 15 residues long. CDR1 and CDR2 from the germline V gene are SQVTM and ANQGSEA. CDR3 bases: TGCAGCGTTGAAGGCGGGGGGCTGGTCACAGATACGCAGTATTTT. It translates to CSVEGGGLVTDTQYF.

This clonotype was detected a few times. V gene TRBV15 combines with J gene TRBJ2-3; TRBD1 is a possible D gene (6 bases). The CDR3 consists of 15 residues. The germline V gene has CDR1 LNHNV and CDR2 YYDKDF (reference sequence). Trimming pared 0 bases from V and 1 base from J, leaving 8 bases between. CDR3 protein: CATSRDAGGTDTQYF. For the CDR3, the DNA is TGTGCCACCAGCAGAGATGCAGGGGGCACAGATACGCAGTATTTT.

CDR3 in DNA: TGCAGCGTTGTCTATGCTTCTCGCTTGAACACTGAAGCTTTCTTT. Its protein product is CSVVYASRLNTEAFF. The chain couples TRBV29-1 to TRBJ1-1, with unresolved D. This CDR3 has 15 residues. The germline CDR1 and CDR2 sequences are SQVTM and ANQGSEA. V was cut by 4 bases and J by 0 bases, with 15 bases left in between.

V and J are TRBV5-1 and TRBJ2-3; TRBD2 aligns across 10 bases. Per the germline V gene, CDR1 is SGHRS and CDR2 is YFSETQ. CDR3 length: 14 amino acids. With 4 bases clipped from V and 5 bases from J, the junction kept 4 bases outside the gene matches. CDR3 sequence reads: CASSTGLALDTQYF. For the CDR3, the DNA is TGCGCCAGCAGCACGGGACTAGCGCTAGATACGCAGTATTTT.

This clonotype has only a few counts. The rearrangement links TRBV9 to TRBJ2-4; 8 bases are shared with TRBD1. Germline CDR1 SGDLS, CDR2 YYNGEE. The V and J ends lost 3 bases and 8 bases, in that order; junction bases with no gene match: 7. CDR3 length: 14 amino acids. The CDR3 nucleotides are TGTGCCAGCAGCGCACGACAGGGACAGGACATTCAGTACTTC. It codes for CASSARQGQDIQYF.

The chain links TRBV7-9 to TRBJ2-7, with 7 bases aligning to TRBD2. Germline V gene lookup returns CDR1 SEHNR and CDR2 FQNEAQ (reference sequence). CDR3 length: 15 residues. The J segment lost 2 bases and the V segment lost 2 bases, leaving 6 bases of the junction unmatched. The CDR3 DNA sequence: TGTGCCAGCAGCTTAAGTCCGGGGACTACCTACGAGCAGTACTTC. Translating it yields CASSLSPGTTYEQYF.

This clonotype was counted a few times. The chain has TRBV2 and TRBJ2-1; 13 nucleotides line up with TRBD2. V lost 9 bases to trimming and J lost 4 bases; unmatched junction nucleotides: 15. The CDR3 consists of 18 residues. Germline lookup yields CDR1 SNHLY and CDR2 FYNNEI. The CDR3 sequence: CASPLAGGPSVKYNEQFF. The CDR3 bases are TGTGCCAGTCCACTAGCGGGAGGGCCATCGGTAAAATACAATGAGCAGTTCTTC.

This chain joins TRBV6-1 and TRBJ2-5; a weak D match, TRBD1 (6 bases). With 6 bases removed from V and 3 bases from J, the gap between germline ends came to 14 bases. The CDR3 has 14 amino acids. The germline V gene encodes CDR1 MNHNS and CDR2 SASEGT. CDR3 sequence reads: CASRPGDGEETQYF. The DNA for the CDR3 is TGTGCCAGCAGACCAGGGGACGGCGAAGAGACCCAGTACTTC.

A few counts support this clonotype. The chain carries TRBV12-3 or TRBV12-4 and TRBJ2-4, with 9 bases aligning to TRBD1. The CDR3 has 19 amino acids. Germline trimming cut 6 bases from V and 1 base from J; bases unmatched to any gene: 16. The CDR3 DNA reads TGTGCCAGCAGCCGCGGACAGGGGAGGATCTCGATGGCCAAAAACATTCAGTACTTC. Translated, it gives CASSRGQGRISMAKNIQYF.

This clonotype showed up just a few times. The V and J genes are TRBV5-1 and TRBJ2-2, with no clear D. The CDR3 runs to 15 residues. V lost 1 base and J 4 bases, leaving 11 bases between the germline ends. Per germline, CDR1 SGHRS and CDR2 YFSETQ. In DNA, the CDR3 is TGCGCCAGCAGCTTGAATACGCCGGCCACCGGGGAGCTGTTTTTT. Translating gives CASSLNTPATGELFF.

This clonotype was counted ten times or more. CDR3 in amino acids: CASSLDRLYGYTF. The CDR3 region has the DNA TGTGCCAGCAGTTTGGACAGGTTATATGGCTACACCTTC. This chain connects TRBV28 to TRBJ1-2; 7 positions agree with TRBD1. Germline CDR1 reads MDHEN; CDR2 reads SYDVKM. V shed 3 bases and J 5 bases; nucleotides not matched to a gene: 3. This CDR3 has 13 amino acids.

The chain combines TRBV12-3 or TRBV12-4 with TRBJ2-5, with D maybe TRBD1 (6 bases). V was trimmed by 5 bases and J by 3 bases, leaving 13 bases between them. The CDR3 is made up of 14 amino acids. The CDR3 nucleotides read TGTGCCAGCAGTGACAGGTTGGCGGAAGAGACCCAGTACTTC. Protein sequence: CASSDRLAEETQYF.

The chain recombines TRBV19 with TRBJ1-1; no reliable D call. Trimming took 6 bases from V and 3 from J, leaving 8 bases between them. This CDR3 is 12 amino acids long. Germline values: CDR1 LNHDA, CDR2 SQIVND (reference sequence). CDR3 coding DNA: TGTGCCAGTAGACGGGTGGACACTGAAGCTTTCTTT. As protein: CASRRVDTEAFF. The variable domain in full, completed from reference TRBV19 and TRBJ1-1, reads DGGITQSPKYLFRKEGQNVTLSCEQNLNHDAMYWYRQDPGQGLRLIYYSQIVNDFQKGDIAEGYSVSREKKESFPLTVTSAQKNPTAFYLCASRRVDTEAFFGQGTRLTVV.

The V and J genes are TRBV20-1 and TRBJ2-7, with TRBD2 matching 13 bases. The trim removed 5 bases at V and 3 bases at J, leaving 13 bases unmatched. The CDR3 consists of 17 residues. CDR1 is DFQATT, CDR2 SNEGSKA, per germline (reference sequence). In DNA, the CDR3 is TGCAGTGCTGCAACTAGCGGGAGGGCCGGGGGCCTCTACGAGCAGTACTTC. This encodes CSAATSGRAGGLYEQYF.

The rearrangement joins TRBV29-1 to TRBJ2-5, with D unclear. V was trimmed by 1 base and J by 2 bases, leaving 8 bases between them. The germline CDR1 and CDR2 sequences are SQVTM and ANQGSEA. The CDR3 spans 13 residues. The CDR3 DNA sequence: TGCAGCGTTGAAGGTCGCCGTCAAGAGACCCAGTACTTC. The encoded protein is CSVEGRRQETQYF.

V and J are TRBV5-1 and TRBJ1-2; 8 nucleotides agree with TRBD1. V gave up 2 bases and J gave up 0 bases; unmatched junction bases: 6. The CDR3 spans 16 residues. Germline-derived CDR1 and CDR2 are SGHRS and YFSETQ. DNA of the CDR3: TGCGCCAGCAGCTTTTGGACAGGGCCGGCTAACTATGGCTACACCTTC. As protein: CASSFWTGPANYGYTF.

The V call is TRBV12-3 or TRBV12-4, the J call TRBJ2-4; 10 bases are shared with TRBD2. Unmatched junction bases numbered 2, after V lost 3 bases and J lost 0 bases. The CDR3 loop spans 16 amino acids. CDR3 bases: TGTGCCAGCAGTTTGTGGACTAGCGGAGCCAAAAACATTCAGTACTTC. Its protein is CASSLWTSGAKNIQYF.

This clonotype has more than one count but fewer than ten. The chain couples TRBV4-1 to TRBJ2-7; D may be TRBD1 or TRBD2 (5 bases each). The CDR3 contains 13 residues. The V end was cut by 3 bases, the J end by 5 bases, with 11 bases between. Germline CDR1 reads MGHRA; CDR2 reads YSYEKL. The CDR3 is CASSHRGADEQYF. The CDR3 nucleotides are TGCGCCAGCAGCCATCGAGGGGCGGACGAGCAGTACTTC.

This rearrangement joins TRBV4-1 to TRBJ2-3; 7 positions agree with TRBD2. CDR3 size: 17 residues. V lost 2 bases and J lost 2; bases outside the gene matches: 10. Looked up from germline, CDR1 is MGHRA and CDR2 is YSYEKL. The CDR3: CASSQHLAGAYTDTQYF. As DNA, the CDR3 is TGCGCCAGCAGCCAACACCTCGCGGGAGCTTACACAGATACGCAGTATTTT.

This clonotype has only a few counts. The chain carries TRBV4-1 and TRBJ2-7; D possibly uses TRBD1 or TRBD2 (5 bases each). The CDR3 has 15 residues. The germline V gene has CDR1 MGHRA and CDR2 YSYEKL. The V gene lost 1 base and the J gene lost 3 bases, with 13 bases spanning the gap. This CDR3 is CASSQGPGRDYEQYF. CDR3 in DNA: TGCGCCAGCAGCCAAGGGCCGGGACGAGACTACGAGCAGTACTTC.